Following are 10 T cell receptor beta chains from one sample sequenced in a study of cytomegalovirus exposure and HLA in healthy donors. The PCR had 60 Vbeta and 13 Jbeta primers. Libraries were prepared by immunoSEQ multiplex PCR; TCRdb keeps only in-frame clonotypes and omits some of them. The table lists under 200,000 clones, approximately 82% of them singletons. The sample comprised PBMCs. The source of these receptors is a woman aged 18-35 years in good health and CMV-seronegative.

The chain carries TRBV4-3 and TRBJ1-2, with no clear D. Trimming removed 0 bases from V and 6 bases from J, with 14 bases in between. Germline V gene sequence: CDR1 LGHNA, CDR2 YSLEER. The length of the CDR3 is 15 residues. CDR3 sequence: CASSQDQALPDGYTF. The CDR3 DNA is TGCGCCAGCAGCCAAGATCAGGCTTTACCCGATGGCTACACCTTC.

The chain is built from TRBV7-9 and TRBJ2-1; TRBD2 is a possible D gene (5 bases). Trimming took 4 bases from V and 6 from J, leaving 10 bases between them. CDR1 and CDR2 from the germline V gene are SEHNR and FQNEAQ (reference sequence). The CDR3 consists of 13 residues. CDR3 DNA sequence: TGTGCCAGCAGCTCCCGGACTGTCAATGAGCAGTTCTTC. Protein product: CASSSRTVNEQFF.

The chain links TRBV30 to TRBJ2-1; 8 bases line up with TRBD2. This CDR3 comprises 14 residues. The germline CDR1 and CDR2 sequences are GTSNPN and SVGIG (reference sequence). DNA for the CDR3: TGTGCTCTCTACCGGGAGGGCTCCTACAATGAGCAGTTCTTC. Translation: CALYREGSYNEQFF.

This chain connects TRBV11-2 to TRBJ2-1; D gene unclear. V was pared by 8 bases and J by 8 bases, with 13 bases between. Germline V gene lookup returns CDR1 SGHAT and CDR2 FQNNGV. CDR3 size: 12 residues. The CDR3 loop is CASGPKVDEQFF. For the CDR3, the DNA is TGTGCCAGCGGGCCGAAGGTCGATGAGCAGTTCTTC.

The chain links TRBV11-2 to TRBJ1-1; TRBD1 might be the D (6 bases). Trimming took off 5 bases at V and 8 bases at J, with 18 bases between the two ends. The CDR3 sequence is 14 residues long. Germline loops: CDR1 SGHAT, CDR2 FQNNGV. The CDR3, as DNA: TGTGCCAGCAGCCACTGGGCCGGGACATCGGAAGCTTTCTTT. It is translated as CASSHWAGTSEAFF. The full variable domain, with the rest looked up from reference TRBV11-2 and TRBJ1-1, is EAGVAQSPRYKIIEKRQSVAFWCNPISGHATLYWYQQILGQGPKLLIQFQNNGVVDDSQLPKDRFSAERLKGVDSTLKIQPAKLEDSAVYLCASSHWAGTSEAFFGQGTRLTVV.

This clone occurred a few times. V gene TRBV6-6 combines with J gene TRBJ2-7; 8 bases agree with TRBD2. Germline V lookup: CDR1 MNHNY, CDR2 SVGAGI (reference sequence). Germline trimming cut 5 bases from V and 3 bases from J; bases unmatched to any gene: 12. This CDR3 has 16 amino acids. In DNA form, the CDR3 reads TGTGCCAGCAGTCACGGGGGACTAGAGGTAGGCTACGAGCAGTACGTC. Its protein is CASSHGGLEVGYEQYV.

The chain has TRBV7-8 and TRBJ2-1; 11 bases fit TRBD2. Germline loops: CDR1 SGHVS, CDR2 FQNEAQ. The CDR3 contains 17 residues. Trimming cost V 3 bases and J 8 bases; bases outside gene matches: 12. CDR3 in DNA: TGTGCCAGCAGCTTTCCGCTAGCGGGAGGCCCACCTCATGAGCAGTTCTTC. Amino acids: CASSFPLAGGPPHEQFF.

The J gene is TRBJ1-1, the V gene TRBV28, with a tentative D call TRBD1 (5 bases). The CDR3 has 15 residues. Germline lookup yields CDR1 MDHEN and CDR2 SYDVKM. V was trimmed by 3 bases and J by 4 bases, leaving 15 bases between them. This CDR3 reads CASSFRGAGGTEAFF. CDR3 nucleotides: TGTGCCAGCAGTTTTCGCGGGGCGGGAGGCACTGAAGCTTTCTTT.

This clone has just one count. The chain employs TRBV7-9 and TRBJ2-7; D might be TRBD2 (5 bases). Trimming removed 5 bases from V and 6 bases from J, with 8 bases in between. Germline CDR1 reads SEHNR; CDR2 reads FQNEAQ (reference sequence). This CDR3 comprises 11 residues. CDR3 amino acids: CASSQDSEQYF. Written as DNA, the CDR3 is TGTGCCAGCAGCCAGGACTCCGAGCAGTACTTC.

The V call is TRBV11-2, the J call TRBJ1-2; TRBD1 is a possible D gene (5 bases). Germline assignment: CDR1 SGHAT and CDR2 FQNNGV. The length of the CDR3 is 18 residues. The V end lost 5 bases, the J end lost 4 bases, and 26 bases lay between the germline ends. The CDR3 nucleotides are TGTGCCAGCAGCCACCTAGGGGCAGGGCCCGCGATGGTCTATGGCTACACCTTC. It encodes CASSHLGAGPAMVYGYTF.